This T cell receptor (beta chain) was recovered during a study of CD8+CD57+ T cells in acquired aplastic anemia. Study-level information: When averaged, DNA from sorted CD4+ and CD8+ cells came to approximately 3 ug. Healthy donor CD4+ cell samples had a mean of approximately 11 million reads. Whole-study findings and limits: Patients were compared with controls for CD8+ Simpson's diversity, and no significant difference emerged. Patients and controls were found to share 25 to 35 CD8+ CDR3 sequences.

This clonotype was observed at least ten times. As yet, its antigen is unknown. The germline gives CDR1 SGDLS, CDR2 YYNGEE. The length of the CDR3 is 15 residues. V was shortened by 3 bases and J by 1 base, with 11 bases between the two germline ends. TCR beta VDJ and CDR3 profiling used genomic DNA as template. MiXCR, applied by TCRdb to the reads, yields one record per CDR3 protein. Here the sample spans 180,000 or so distinct CDR3 sequences, approximately 46% being singletons. The chain is built from TRBV9 and TRBJ2-1; possibly TRBD2 for D (6 bases). Sequenced sample: sorted CD4+, CD8+, or CD8+CD57+ T cells (not recorded which) from PBMCs. This receptor was identified in a human donor in good health. The CDR3 sequence: CASSGSGNSYNEQFF. DNA for the CDR3: TGTGCCAGCAGCGGTAGCGGTAATTCCTACAATGAGCAGTTCTTC.